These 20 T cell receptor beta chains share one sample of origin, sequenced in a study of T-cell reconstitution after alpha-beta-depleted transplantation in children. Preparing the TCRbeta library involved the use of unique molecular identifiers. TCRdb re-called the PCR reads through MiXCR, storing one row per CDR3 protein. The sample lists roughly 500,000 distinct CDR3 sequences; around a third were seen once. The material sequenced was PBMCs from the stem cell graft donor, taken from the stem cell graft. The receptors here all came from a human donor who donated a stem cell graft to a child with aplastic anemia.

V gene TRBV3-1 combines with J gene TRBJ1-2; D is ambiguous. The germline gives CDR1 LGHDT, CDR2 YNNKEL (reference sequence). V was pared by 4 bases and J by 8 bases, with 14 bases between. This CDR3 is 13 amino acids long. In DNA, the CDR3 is TGTGCCAGCAGCCGTGGACCGTCTAGCGGCTACACCTTC. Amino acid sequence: CASSRGPSSGYTF.

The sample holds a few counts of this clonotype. CDR3 sequence: CSVGRKDIQYF. In nucleotides, the CDR3 is TGCAGCGTTGGCAGGAAAGACATTCAGTACTTC. The rearrangement links TRBV29-1 to TRBJ2-4; D gene uncertain. V lost 4 bases to trimming and J lost 8 bases, with 9 bases between them. The CDR3 sequence is 11 residues long. Germline CDR1 and CDR2: SQVTM and ANQGSEA.

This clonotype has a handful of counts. In DNA form, the CDR3 reads TGTGCCAGCAGCCCCACGGAGGGCTTCGGGGAGCTGTTTTTT. Translated, it gives CASSPTEGFGELFF. The chain recombines TRBV7-6 with TRBJ2-2; D is perhaps TRBD2 (6 bases). CDR1 and CDR2 from the germline V gene are SGHVS and FNYEAQ. Between the trimmed V and J ends, which lost 5 bases and 7 bases, there was a span of 14 bases. This CDR3 is 14 amino acids long.

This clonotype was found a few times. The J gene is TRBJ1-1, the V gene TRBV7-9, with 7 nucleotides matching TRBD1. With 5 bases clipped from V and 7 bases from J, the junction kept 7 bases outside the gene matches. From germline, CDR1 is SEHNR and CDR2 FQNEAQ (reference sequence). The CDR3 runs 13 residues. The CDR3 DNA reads TGTGCCAGCAGCCGAACAGGGGTGGATGAAGCTTTCTTT. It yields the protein CASSRTGVDEAFF. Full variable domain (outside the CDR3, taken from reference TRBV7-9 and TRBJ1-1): DTGVSQNPRHKITKRGQNVTFRCDPISEHNRLYWYRQTLGQGPEFLTYFQNEAQLEKSRLLSDRFSAERPKGSFSTLEIQRTEQGDSAMYLCASSRTGVDEAFFGQGTRLTVV.

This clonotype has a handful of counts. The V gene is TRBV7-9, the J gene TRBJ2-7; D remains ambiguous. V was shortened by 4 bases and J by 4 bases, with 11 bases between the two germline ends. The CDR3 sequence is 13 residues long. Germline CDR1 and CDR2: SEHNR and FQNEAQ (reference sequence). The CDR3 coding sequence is TGTGCCAGCAGCTCAACACACGCATACGAGCAGTACTTC. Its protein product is CASSSTHAYEQYF.

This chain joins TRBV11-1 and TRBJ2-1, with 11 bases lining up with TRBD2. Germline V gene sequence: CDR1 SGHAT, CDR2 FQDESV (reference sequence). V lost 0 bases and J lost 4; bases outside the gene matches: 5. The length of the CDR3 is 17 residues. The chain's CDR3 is CASSLADSGRGYNEQFF. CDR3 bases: TGTGCCAGCAGCTTAGCGGATAGCGGGAGGGGTTACAATGAGCAGTTCTTC. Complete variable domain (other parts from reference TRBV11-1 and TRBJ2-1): EAEVAQSPRYKITEKSQAVAFWCDPISGHATLYWYRQILGQGPELLVQFQDESVVDDSQLPKDRFSAERLKGVDSTLKIQPAELGDSAMYLCASSLADSGRGYNEQFFGPGTRLTVL.

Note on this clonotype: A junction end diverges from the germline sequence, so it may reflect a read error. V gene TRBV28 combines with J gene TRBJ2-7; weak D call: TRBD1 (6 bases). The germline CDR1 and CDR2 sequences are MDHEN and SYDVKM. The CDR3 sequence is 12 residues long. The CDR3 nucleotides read TGTGCCAGCAGTTTAGAGGCCCGGGACACAACCTTC. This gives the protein CASSLEARDTTF.

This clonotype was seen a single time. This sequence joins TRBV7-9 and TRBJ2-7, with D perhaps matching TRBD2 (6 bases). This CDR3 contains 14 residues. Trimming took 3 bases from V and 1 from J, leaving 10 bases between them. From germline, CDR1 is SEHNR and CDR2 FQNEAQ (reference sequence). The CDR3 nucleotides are TGTGCCAGCAGCTTTCGGGGGAGATCCTACGAGCAGTACTTC. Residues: CASSFRGRSYEQYF. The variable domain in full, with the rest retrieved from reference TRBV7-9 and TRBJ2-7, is DTGVSQNPRHKITKRGQNVTFRCDPISEHNRLYWYRQTLGQGPEFLTYFQNEAQLEKSRLLSDRFSAERPKGSFSTLEIQRTEQGDSAMYLCASSFRGRSYEQYFGPGTRLTVT.

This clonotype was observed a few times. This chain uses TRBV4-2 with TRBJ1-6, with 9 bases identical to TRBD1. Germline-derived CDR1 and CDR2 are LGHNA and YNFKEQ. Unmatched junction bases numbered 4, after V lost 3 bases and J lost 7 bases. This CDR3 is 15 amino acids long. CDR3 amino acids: CASSHDDRGNSPLHF. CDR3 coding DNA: TGTGCCAGCAGCCACGATGACAGGGGGAATTCACCCCTCCACTTT.

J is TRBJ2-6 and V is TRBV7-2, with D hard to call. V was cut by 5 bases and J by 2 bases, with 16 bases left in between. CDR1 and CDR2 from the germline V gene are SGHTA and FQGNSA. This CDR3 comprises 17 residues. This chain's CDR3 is CASSRNGASTGANVLTF. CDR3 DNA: TGTGCCAGCAGCCGCAACGGAGCCTCTACTGGGGCCAACGTCCTGACTTTC.

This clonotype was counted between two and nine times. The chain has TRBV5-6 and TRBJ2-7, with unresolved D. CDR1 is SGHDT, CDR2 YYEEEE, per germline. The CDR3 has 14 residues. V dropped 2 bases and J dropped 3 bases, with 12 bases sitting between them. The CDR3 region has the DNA TGTGCCAGCAGCTTCCGGGCCGCACACTACGAGCAGTACTTC. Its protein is CASSFRAAHYEQYF.

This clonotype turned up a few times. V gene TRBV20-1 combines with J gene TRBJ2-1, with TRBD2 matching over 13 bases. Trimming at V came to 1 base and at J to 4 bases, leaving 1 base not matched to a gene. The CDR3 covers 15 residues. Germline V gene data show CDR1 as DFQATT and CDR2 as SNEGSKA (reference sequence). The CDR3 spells CSARAGLAGYNEQFF. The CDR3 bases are TGCAGTGCTAGAGCGGGACTAGCGGGGTACAATGAGCAGTTCTTC.

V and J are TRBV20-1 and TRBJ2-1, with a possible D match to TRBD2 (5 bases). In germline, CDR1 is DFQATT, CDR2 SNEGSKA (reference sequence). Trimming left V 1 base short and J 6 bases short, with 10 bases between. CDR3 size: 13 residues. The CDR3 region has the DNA TGCAGTGCTAGAGGTTCAGCGGCCAATGAGCAGTTCTTC. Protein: CSARGSAANEQFF.

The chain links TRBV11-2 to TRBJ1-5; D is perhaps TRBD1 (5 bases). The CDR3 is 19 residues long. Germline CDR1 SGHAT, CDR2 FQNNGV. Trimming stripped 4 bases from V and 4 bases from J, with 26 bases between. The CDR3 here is CASSSPPGPVAGLNQPQHF. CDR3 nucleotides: TGTGCCAGCAGCTCTCCCCCCGGCCCCGTGGCAGGGTTAAATCAGCCCCAGCATTTT.

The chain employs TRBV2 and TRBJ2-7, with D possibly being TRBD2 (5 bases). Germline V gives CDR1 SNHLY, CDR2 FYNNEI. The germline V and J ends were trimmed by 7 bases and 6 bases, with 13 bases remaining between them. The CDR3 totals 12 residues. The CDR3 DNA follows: TGTGCCAGCACCCCGGCGGGTGTCGAGCAGTACGTC. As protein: CASTPAGVEQYV.

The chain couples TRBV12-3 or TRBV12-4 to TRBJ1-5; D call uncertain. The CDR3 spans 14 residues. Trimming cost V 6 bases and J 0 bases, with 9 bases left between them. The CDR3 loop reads CASSTGSSNQPQHF. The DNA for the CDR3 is TGTGCCAGCAGCACCGGGAGTAGCAATCAGCCCCAGCATTTT.

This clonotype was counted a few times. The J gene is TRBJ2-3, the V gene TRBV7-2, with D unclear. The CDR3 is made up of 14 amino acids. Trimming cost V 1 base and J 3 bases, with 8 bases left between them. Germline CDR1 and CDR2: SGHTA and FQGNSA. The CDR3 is CASSLVGQTDTQYF. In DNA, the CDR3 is TGTGCCAGCAGCTTAGTGGGTCAAACAGATACGCAGTATTTT.

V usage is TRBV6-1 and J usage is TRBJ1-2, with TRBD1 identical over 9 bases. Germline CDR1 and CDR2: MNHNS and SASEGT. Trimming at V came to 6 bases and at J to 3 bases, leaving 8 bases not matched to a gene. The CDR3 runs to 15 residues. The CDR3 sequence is CASRTRTGVDYGYTF. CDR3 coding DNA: TGTGCCAGCAGAACGAGGACAGGGGTAGACTATGGCTACACCTTC.

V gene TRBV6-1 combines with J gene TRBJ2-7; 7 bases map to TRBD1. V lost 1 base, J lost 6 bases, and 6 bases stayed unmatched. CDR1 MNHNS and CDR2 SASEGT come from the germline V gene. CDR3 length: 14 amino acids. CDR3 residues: CASSEGQGSAEQYV. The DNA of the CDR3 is TGTGCCAGCAGTGAAGGACAGGGTAGCGCCGAGCAGTACGTC.

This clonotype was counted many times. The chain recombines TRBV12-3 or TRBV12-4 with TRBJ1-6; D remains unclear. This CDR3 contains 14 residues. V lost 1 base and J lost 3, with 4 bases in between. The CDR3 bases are TGTGCCAGCAGTTTAGGCAGCTATAATTCACCCCTCCACTTT. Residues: CASSLGSYNSPLHF.